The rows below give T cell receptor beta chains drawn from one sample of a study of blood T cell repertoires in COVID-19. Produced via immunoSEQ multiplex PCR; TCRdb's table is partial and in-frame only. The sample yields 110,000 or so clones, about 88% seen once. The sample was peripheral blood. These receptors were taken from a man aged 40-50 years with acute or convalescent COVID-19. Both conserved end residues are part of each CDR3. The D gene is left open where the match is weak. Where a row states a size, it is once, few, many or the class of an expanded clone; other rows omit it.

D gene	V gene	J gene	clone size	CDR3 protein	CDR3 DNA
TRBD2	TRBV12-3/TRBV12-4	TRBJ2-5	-	CASSLRGEETQYF	TGTGCCAGCAGTTTACGGGGGGAAGAGACCCAGTACTTC
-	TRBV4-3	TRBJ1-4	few	CASSQDRGEKLFF	TGCGCCAGCAGCCAAGACAGAGGAGAAAAACTGTTTTTT
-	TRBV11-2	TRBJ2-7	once	CASSLTLAGNEQYF	TGTGCCAGCAGCTTAACCCTGGCAGGGAACGAGCAGTACTTC
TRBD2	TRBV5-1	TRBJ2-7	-	CASSWGLAGAEEQYF	TGCGCCAGCAGCTGGGGACTAGCGGGGGCTGAGGAGCAGTACTTC
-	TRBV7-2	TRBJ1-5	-	CASSLTGLNQPQHF	TGTGCCAGCAGCCTTACAGGGTTGAATCAGCCCCAGCATTTT
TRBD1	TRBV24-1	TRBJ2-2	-	CATSGGQDHTGELFF	TGTGCCACCAGTGGGGGACAGGACCACACCGGGGAGCTGTTTTTT
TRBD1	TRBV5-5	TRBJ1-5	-	CASSLDRGDQPQHF	TGTGCCAGCAGCTTGGACAGGGGAGATCAGCCCCAGCATTTT
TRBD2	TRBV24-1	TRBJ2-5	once	CATSDPQPSSGGEETQYF	TGTGCCACCAGTGATCCCCAGCCTAGTAGCGGGGGGGAAGAGACCCAGTACTTC
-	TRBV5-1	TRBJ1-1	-	CASSLAAGPLNTEAFF	TGCGCCAGCAGCTTGGCCGCAGGGCCCCTGAACACTGAAGCTTTCTTT
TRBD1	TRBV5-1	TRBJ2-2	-	CASSRAAGQGVGGELFF	TGCGCCAGCAGCCGAGCAGCTGGACAGGGGGTCGGCGGGGAGCTGTTTTTT
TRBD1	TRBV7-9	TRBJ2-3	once	CASSSLTGATDTQYF	TGTGCCAGCAGCTCACTGACAGGGGCAACAGATACGCAGTATTTT
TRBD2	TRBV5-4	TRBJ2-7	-	CASSLSGGSSYEQYF	TGTGCCAGCAGCTTGTCGGGGGGAAGCTCCTACGAGCAGTACTTC
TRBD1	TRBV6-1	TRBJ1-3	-	CASSVAGGSGNTIYF	TGTGCCAGCAGTGTAGCAGGGGGCTCTGGAAACACCATATATTTT
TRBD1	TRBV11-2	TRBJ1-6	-	CASSPIDRGNSPLHF	TGTGCCAGCAGCCCGATTGACAGGGGAAATTCACCCCTCCACTTT
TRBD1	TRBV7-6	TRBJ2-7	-	CASSLDRDRGTSYEQYF	TGTGCCAGCAGCTTAGACCGGGACAGGGGGACGTCCTACGAGCAGTACTTC
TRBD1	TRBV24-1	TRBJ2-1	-	CAAQGAQLGNEQFF	TGTGCCGCTCAGGGGGCCCAGCTGGGAAATGAGCAGTTCTTC
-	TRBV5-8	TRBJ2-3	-	CASSLSGISTDTQYF	TGTGCCAGCAGCTTGTCCGGGATATCCACAGATACGCAGTATTTT
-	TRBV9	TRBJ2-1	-	CASSPQGPYNEQFF	TGTGCCAGCAGCCCCCAGGGCCCCTACAATGAGCAGTTCTTC
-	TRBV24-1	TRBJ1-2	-	CATSVAGSGSDGYTF	TGTGCCACCAGTGTCGCAGGGAGCGGGTCGGATGGCTACACCTTC
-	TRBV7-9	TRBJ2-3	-	CASSSELGDTQYF	TGTGCCAGCAGCTCAGAACTAGGAGATACGCAGTATTTT
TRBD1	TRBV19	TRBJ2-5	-	CASSIGQGVETQYF	TGTGCCAGTAGTATTGGACAGGGGGTAGAGACCCAGTACTTC
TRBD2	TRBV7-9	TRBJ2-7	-	CASSLDGGSSYEQYF	TGTGCCAGCAGCTTAGACGGGGGGAGCTCCTACGAGCAGTACTTC
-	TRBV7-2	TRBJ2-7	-	CASSLGVPYEQYF	TGTGCCAGCAGCTTAGGAGTCCCCTACGAGCAGTACTTC
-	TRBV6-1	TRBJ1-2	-	CASSETGGNGYTF	TGTGCCAGCAGTGAAACGGGGGGGAATGGCTACACCTTC
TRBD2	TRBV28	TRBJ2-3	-	CASSLLVAGGPTDTQYF	TGTGCCAGCAGTTTATTGGTAGCGGGGGGGCCTACAGATACGCAGTATTTT
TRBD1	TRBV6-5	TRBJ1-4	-	CASSSTQGAFGEKLFF	TGTGCCAGCAGTTCAACACAGGGGGCGTTTGGTGAAAAACTGTTTTTT
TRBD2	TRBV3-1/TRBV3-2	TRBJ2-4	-	CASSPIFAGGPYEKNIQYF	TGTGCCAGCAGCCCTATCTTTGCGGGGGGGCCTTATGAGAAAAACATTCAGTACTTC
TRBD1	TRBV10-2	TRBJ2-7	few	CASQSGQGDEQYF	TGCGCCAGCCAGTCGGGACAGGGGGACGAGCAGTACTTC
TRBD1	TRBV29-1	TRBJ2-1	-	CSGTRDRVYNEQFF	TGCAGCGGTACCCGGGACAGGGTATACAATGAGCAGTTCTTC
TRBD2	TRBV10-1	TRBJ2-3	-	CASSETRGGTDTQYF	TGCGCCAGCAGTGAGACCCGGGGGGGCACAGATACGCAGTATTTT
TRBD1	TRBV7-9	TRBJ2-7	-	CASSQTGGPYEQYF	TGTGCCAGCAGCCAGACAGGGGGCCCCTACGAGCAGTACTTC
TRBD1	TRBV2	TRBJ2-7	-	CASSRTGSYEQYF	TGTGCCAGCAGTAGGACAGGCTCCTACGAGCAGTACTTC
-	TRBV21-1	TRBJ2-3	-	CASGQSTDTQYF	TGTGCCAGTGGGCAGTCCACAGATACGCAGTATTTT
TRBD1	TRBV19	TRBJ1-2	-	CASSIDLRNPQGATF	TGTGCCAGTAGTATAGATCTCCGAAATCCCCAGGGGGCCACCTTC
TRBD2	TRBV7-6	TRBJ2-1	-	CASSPPQVAGGQENEQFF	TGTGCCAGCAGCCCCCCGCAGGTGGCGGGGGGGCAGGAAAATGAGCAGTTCTTC
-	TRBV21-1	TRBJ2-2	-	CASSKRDRGSTGELFF	TGTGCCAGCAGCAAACGGGACAGGGGTTCAACCGGGGAGCTGTTTTTT
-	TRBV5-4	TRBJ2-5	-	CASSFSPLMGGAYETQYF	TGTGCCAGCAGCTTTAGCCCGCTGATGGGGGGGGCCTATGAGACCCAGTACTTC
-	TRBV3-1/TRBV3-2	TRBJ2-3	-	CASSRGGPDTQYF	TGTGCCAGCAGCCGGGGGGGGCCGGATACGCAGTATTTT
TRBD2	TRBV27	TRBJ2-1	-	CASSLPGEGEQFF	TGTGCCAGCAGCCTCCCCGGGGAGGGGGAGCAGTTCTTC
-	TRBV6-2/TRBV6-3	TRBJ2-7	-	CASSYYLAGYEQYF	TGTGCCAGCAGTTACTACCTTGCGGGCTACGAGCAGTACTTC
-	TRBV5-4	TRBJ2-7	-	CASSLSGGSYEQYF	TGTGCCAGCAGCTTGAGTGGGGGGTCCTACGAGCAGTACTTC
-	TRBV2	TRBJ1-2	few	CASNLAGIRNGYTF	TGTGCCAGCAATCTCGCAGGGATTAGAAATGGCTACACCTTC
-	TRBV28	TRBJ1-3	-	CASSYLMGNTIYF	TGTGCCAGCAGTTACTTAATGGGAAACACCATATATTTT
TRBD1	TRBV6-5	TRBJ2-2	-	CASSYSSGGSGGELFF	TGTGCCAGCAGTTACTCATCAGGGGGCAGTGGCGGGGAGCTGTTTTTT
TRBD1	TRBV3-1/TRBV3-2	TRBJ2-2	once	CASSRVTGTLATGELFF	TGTGCCAGCAGTCGTGTGACAGGGACGCTGGCCACCGGGGAGCTGTTTTTT
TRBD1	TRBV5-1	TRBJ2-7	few	CASSLAGTGGSYEQYF	TGCGCCAGCAGCTTGGCCGGGACAGGGGGATCCTACGAGCAGTACTTC
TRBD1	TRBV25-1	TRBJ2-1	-	CASSEYPGQGANEQFF	TGTGCCAGCAGTGAATATCCAGGCCAGGGGGCGAATGAGCAGTTCTTC
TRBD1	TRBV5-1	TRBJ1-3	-	CASSSGQGVGNTIYF	TGCGCCAGCAGCTCGGGACAGGGTGTCGGAAACACCATATATTTT
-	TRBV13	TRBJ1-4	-	CASSHWPRNEKLFF	TGTGCCAGCAGCCACTGGCCTAGGAATGAAAAACTGTTTTTT
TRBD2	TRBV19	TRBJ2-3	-	CASSMRLAGGPPDTQYF	TGTGCCAGTAGTATGCGACTAGCGGGGGGCCCTCCTGATACGCAGTATTTT
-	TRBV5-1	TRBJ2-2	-	CASSLAITGAGELFF	TGCGCCAGCAGCTTGGCCATAACGGGGGCCGGGGAGCTGTTTTTT
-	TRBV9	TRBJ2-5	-	CASTQGGGREETQYF	TGTGCCAGCACCCAGGGTGGGGGCCGGGAAGAGACCCAGTACTTC
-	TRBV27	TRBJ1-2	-	CASSLPPPGHRIRYGYTF	TGTGCCAGCAGTCTCCCCCCCCCGGGACACCGAATCAGGTATGGCTACACCTTC